One T cell receptor beta chain is described in this entry. Other DNA sequences in the sample encode the same CDR3. It was across several immunoSEQ plates that each subset's genomic DNA was evenly split. The input for sorted-subset replicate PCRs was roughly 180 ng DNA, tens of thousands of T cell genomes. Sequencing used immunoSEQ multiplex PCR; TCRdb keeps in-frame clones, though not all of them. The table lists some 800,000 clones, more than 85% of them singletons, with 24% in the top ten. This entry is derived from a study of shared clonotypes between healthy human individuals. Terminally differentiated effector memory CD45RA+ cells were excluded by CCR7 positive selection of CD45RO-negative cells. CDR3 length: 14 amino acids. Per the germline V gene, CDR1 is SGHRS and CDR2 is YFSETQ. Trimming removed 3 bases from V and 1 base from J; junction bases left unmatched: 3.

Sequencing was done on a sample of naive CD8+ T cells sorted from blood. The TCR originated in a man aged 25-45 years in good health. The V and J genes are TRBV5-1 and TRBJ2-7; 8 nucleotides agree with TRBD1. The CDR3 DNA reads as TGCGCCAGCAGCTACGGGACAGGATCCTACGAGCAGTACTTC. Its protein is CASSYGTGSYEQYF.